This section outlines one T cell receptor (beta chain) sequence together with its context. Its antigen is currently unknown. CDR1 is MDHEN, CDR2 SYDVKM, per germline. CDR3 size: 14 residues. Libraries of TRB cDNA were made by 5' RACE and carried UMIs. TCRdb reprocessed the 5' RACE reads, keeping one entry per CDR3 protein, no DNA. The sample holds fewer than 90,000 distinct CDR3 sequences. This entry is derived from a study of CXCR3-negative and CXCR3-positive naive CD8 T cells. Points from the study as a whole: Greater hydrophobicity was found in TRB CDR3s of CXCR3-positive naive cells than of CXCR3-negative naive cells. Naive CXCR3-positive and CXCR3-negative cells shared similar TRBV-TRBJ usage, unlike memory cells. Sequencing showed both naive subsets with comparably high diversity, and memory CD8+ cells much lower.

The V call is TRBV28, the J call TRBJ1-6; absent DNA, TCRdb's TRBD1 call cannot be checked. Specimen: naive CXCR3+ CD8+ T cells from blood. Subset reported: CD45RO-CCR7+CD27+CD95- naive CD8+ T cells expressing CXCR3 (TNR3+). The receptor's source is a human donor in good health. Some clones in this sample may be carry-over from other donors' samples. This CDR3 reads CASGGTGEYSPLHF.